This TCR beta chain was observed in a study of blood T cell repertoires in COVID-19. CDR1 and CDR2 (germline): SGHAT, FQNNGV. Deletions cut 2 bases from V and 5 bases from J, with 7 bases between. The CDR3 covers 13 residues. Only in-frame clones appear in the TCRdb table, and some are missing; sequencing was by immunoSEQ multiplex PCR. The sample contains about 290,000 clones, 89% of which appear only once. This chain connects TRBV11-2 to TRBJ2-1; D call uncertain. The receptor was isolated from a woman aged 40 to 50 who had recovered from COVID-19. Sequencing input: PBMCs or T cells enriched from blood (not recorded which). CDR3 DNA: TGTGCCAGCAGCTTAAGCCTAAACAATGAGCAGTTCTTC. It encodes CASSLSLNNEQFF. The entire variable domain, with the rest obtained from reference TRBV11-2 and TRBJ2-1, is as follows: EAGVAQSPRYKIIEKRQSVAFWCNPISGHATLYWYQQILGQGPKLLIQFQNNGVVDDSQLPKDRFSAERLKGVDSTLKIQPAKLEDSAVYLCASSLSLNNEQFFGPGTRLTVL.